Presented here are 29 T cell receptor beta chains from one specimen sequenced in a study of PD-L1 blockade in urothelial cancer. The time point is: peripheral blood 6 weeks after treatment start. Clones were sequenced by immunoSEQ multiplex PCR, and TCRdb holds only the in-frame ones, with some missing. The sample has 75,000 to 95,000 clones; 85% to 95% are singletons. The sample was PBMCs, taken around atezolizumab (anti-PD-L1) treatment. Receptors originate from a woman aged 80 or over with urothelial cancer.

The chain combines TRBV7-7 with TRBJ2-1, with 7 bases that match TRBD2. Trimming cost V 3 bases and J 6 bases; bases outside gene matches: 8. The CDR3 totals 15 residues. Per the germline V gene, CDR1 is SSHAT and CDR2 is FNYEAQ (reference sequence). The CDR3 bases are TGTGCCAGCAGCTTGGGAGGCGGGAGTCCCAATGAGCAGTTCTTC. This sequence encodes CASSLGGGSPNEQFF.

The table lists this clone with a count of one. The chain recombines TRBV10-3 with TRBJ1-2; a possible D gene is TRBD1 (5 bases). CDR3 length: 17 residues. Germline V gene lookup returns CDR1 ENHRY and CDR2 SYGVKD. Trimming shortened V by 4 bases and J by 3 bases, and 21 bases separated the two germline ends. CDR3 amino acids: CAISALGGAEGYYGYTF. CDR3 nucleotide sequence: TGTGCCATCAGTGCCCTTGGAGGGGCCGAGGGCTACTATGGCTACACCTTC.

This chain uses TRBV9 with TRBJ2-1, with 7 positions matching TRBD2. Germline trimming cut 0 bases from V and 2 bases from J; bases unmatched to any gene: 5. This CDR3 spans 16 amino acids. Germline loops: CDR1 SGDLS, CDR2 YYNGEE. CDR3 nucleotides: TGTGCCAGCAGCGTAGGGTCCAGCGGGACCTACAATGAGCAGTTCTTC. Translating it yields CASSVGSSGTYNEQFF.

The chain uses TRBV10-1 and TRBJ1-3; D uncertain. Trimming left V 3 bases short and J 2 bases short, with 11 bases between. CDR1 is WNHNN and CDR2 is SYGVQD in the germline V gene (reference sequence). This CDR3 contains 15 residues. DNA of the CDR3: TGCGCCAGCAGTGAAGGAGCAGCTACTGGAAACACCATATATTTT. Translation gives CASSEGAATGNTIYF.

The V gene is TRBV9, the J gene TRBJ2-7; TRBD2 matches at 10 bases. Germline lookup yields CDR1 SGDLS and CDR2 YYNGEE. V shed 0 bases, J shed 3 bases, and the junction held 9 bases outside the gene matches. The CDR3 spans 17 residues. The CDR3 DNA follows: TGTGCCAGCAGCGTAGATCCGGGACTAGCGTTACTCTACGAGCAGTACTTC. Amino acids: CASSVDPGLALLYEQYF.

The rearrangement links TRBV11-1 to TRBJ2-5; D may be TRBD2 (6 bases). V dropped 3 bases and J dropped 5 bases, with 16 bases sitting between them. CDR3 length equals 15 residues. The germline gives CDR1 SGHAT, CDR2 FQDESV (reference sequence). This CDR3 is CASSFRGSQGETQYF. CDR3 nucleotide sequence: TGTGCCAGCAGCTTTCGGGGGAGCCAAGGGGAGACCCAGTACTTC.

The chain links TRBV28 to TRBJ2-1, with 7 bases matching TRBD1. The CDR3 sequence is 15 residues long. Germline V gene lookup returns CDR1 MDHEN and CDR2 SYDVKM. V was clipped by 5 bases and J by 0 bases; unmatched bases: 4. The CDR3 DNA sequence: TGTGCCAGCAGTCCAGGGGGTGGCTCCTACAATGAGCAGTTCTTC. Its protein is CASSPGGGSYNEQFF.

The chain couples TRBV9 to TRBJ2-3; the D gene is possibly TRBD2 (5 bases). Between the trimmed V and J ends, which lost 0 bases and 6 bases, there was a span of 11 bases. Germline assignment: CDR1 SGDLS and CDR2 YYNGEE. The CDR3 has 14 amino acids. DNA of the CDR3: TGTGCCAGCAGCGTAGGGGGAAGGACTGATACGCAGTATTTT. It specifies CASSVGGRTDTQYF. The full variable domain, with the rest looked up from reference TRBV9 and TRBJ2-3, is DSGVTQTPKHLITATGQRVTLRCSPRSGDLSVYWYQQSLDQGLQFLIQYYNGEERAKGNILERFSAQQFPDLHSELNLSSLELGDSALYFCASSVGGRTDTQYFGPGTRLTVL.

This sequence joins TRBV14 and TRBJ2-3; possible D gene TRBD1, 7 bases. Deletions cut 3 bases from V and 6 bases from J, with 13 bases between. Germline CDR1 and CDR2: SGHDN and FVKESK. The CDR3 totals 14 residues. CDR3 in DNA: TGTGCCAGCAGCCAGAACAGGGGAGGTGATACGCAGTATTTT. Its protein product is CASSQNRGGDTQYF.

The V and J genes are TRBV27 and TRBJ1-2; 8 bases map to TRBD1. The ends lost 3 bases at V and 8 bases at J; junction bases unmatched: 14. Germline CDR1 is MNHEY and CDR2 is SMNVEV (reference sequence). CDR3 length: 16 residues. The CDR3 coding sequence is TGTGCCAGCAGTTTGCTAGTCACTCCGGGACAGGAAGGCTACACCTTC. Encoded protein: CASSLLVTPGQEGYTF.

The V gene is TRBV7-2, the J gene TRBJ2-2; D is possibly TRBD1 (6 bases). The germline gives CDR1 SGHTA, CDR2 FQGNSA. V lost 5 bases to trimming and J lost 4 bases, with 11 bases between them. The length of the CDR3 is 14 residues. The CDR3 DNA reads as TGTGCCAGCAGCCCTGAGGGGGTCACCGGGGAGCTGTTTTTT. Amino acid sequence: CASSPEGVTGELFF.

The chain couples TRBV27 to TRBJ1-1, with 10 bases matching TRBD1. CDR3 length: 14 residues. CDR1 is MNHEY, CDR2 SMNVEV, per germline (reference sequence). J lost 8 bases, V lost 4 bases, and 7 bases had no gene match. CDR3 amino acids: CASSSRDRGREAFF. CDR3 coding DNA: TGTGCCAGCAGTTCCCGGGACAGGGGCCGGGAAGCTTTCTTT.

CDR3 sequence: CAWRQFSWGDEAFF. The CDR3 DNA follows: TGTGCCTGGAGGCAATTTTCTTGGGGAGATGAAGCTTTCTTT. The chain has TRBV30 and TRBJ1-1; D call uncertain. CDR1 and CDR2 (germline): GTSNPN, SVGIG (reference sequence). The CDR3 is 14 amino acids. V was cut by 3 bases and J by 7 bases, with 18 bases left in between. The full variable domain, completed using reference TRBV30 and TRBJ1-1, is SQTIHQWPATLVQPVGSPLSLECTVEGTSNPNLYWYRQAAGRGLQLLFYSVGIGQISSEVPQNLSASRPQDRQFILSSKKLLLSDSGFYLCAWRQFSWGDEAFFGQGTRLTVV.

This clone has a single count. The rearrangement links TRBV27 to TRBJ1-1, with 7 bases matching TRBD1. Trimming cost V 5 bases and J 2 bases; bases outside gene matches: 5. Germline V gene sequence: CDR1 MNHEY, CDR2 SMNVEV (reference sequence). CDR3 size: 14 residues. The CDR3 loop is CASSHGTANTEAFF. The CDR3 DNA is TGTGCCAGCAGTCATGGGACAGCCAACACTGAAGCTTTCTTT.

The chain recombines TRBV15 with TRBJ2-5; D might be TRBD1 (6 bases). The CDR3 covers 16 residues. Germline V gene sequence: CDR1 LNHNV, CDR2 YYDKDF (reference sequence). V was pared by 5 bases and J by 1 base, with 17 bases between. The CDR3, as DNA: TGTGCCACCAGCCCCGAGGCGGTAGGGGGCCAAGAGACCCAGTACTTC. It is translated as CATSPEAVGGQETQYF.

The CDR3 spells CASSPGLAAETQYF. CDR3 nucleotides: TGTGCCAGCAGCCCGGGACTAGCTGCGGAGACCCAGTACTTC. The chain carries TRBV27 and TRBJ2-5, with TRBD2 matching over 9 bases. Germline V gives CDR1 MNHEY, CDR2 SMNVEV (reference sequence). Trimming cost V 6 bases and J 5 bases; bases outside gene matches: 7. The CDR3 consists of 14 residues.

The chain employs TRBV19 and TRBJ1-1, with 8 bases that match TRBD1. This CDR3 has 13 residues. V trimming: 9 bases; J trimming: 3 bases; junction bases outside the gene matches: 6. The V gene's germline CDR1 is LNHDA and CDR2 SQIVND (reference sequence). Here the CDR3 reads CASQGAVDTEAFF. CDR3 sequence (DNA): TGTGCCAGCCAGGGGGCGGTGGACACTGAAGCTTTCTTT.

The gene calls are TRBV7-6 and TRBJ1-5; TRBD1 matches at 7 bases. This CDR3 is 15 amino acids long. J gave up 4 bases and V 5 bases, and 8 bases lay outside the gene matches. Germline values: CDR1 SGHVS, CDR2 FNYEAQ. This CDR3 reads CASSPGTASNQPQHF. The CDR3 nucleotides read TGTGCCAGCAGCCCCGGGACAGCATCGAATCAGCCCCAGCATTTT.

The J gene is TRBJ1-5, the V gene TRBV5-6; 8 bases are a match to TRBD1. This CDR3 has 16 amino acids. The germline gives CDR1 SGHDT, CDR2 YYEEEE. V dropped 0 bases and J dropped 6; count of bases not matched to a gene: 8. This chain's CDR3 is CASSLGTGREGQPQHF. The CDR3 region has the DNA TGTGCCAGCAGCTTGGGGACAGGGCGAGAGGGTCAGCCCCAGCATTTT.

The chain carries TRBV25-1 and TRBJ2-3, with TRBD1 matching over 7 bases. This CDR3 is built from 15 residues. Per the germline V gene, CDR1 is MGHDK and CDR2 is SYGVNS. The junction had 6 bases not matched to a gene; V was cut back by 3 bases and J by 3 bases. The CDR3: CASSDTGVGTDTQYF. The CDR3 region has the DNA TGTGCCAGCAGTGACACAGGGGTAGGGACAGATACGCAGTATTTT.

The rearrangement joins TRBV5-1 to TRBJ1-4, with a weak D call TRBD1 (6 bases). The CDR3 has 13 amino acids. Looked up from germline, CDR1 is SGHRS and CDR2 is YFSETQ. Trimming pared 4 bases from V and 5 bases from J, leaving 9 bases between. CDR3 region: CASSEGQNEKLFF. The CDR3 region has the DNA TGCGCCAGCAGCGAGGGACAAAATGAAAAACTGTTTTTT.

The chain joins TRBV18 to TRBJ2-2, with D perhaps TRBD1 (5 bases). V was shortened by 4 bases and J by 5 bases, with 5 bases between the two germline ends. Germline-derived CDR1 and CDR2 are KGHSH and LQKENI. The CDR3 has 12 residues. The CDR3 loop is CASSQGTGELFF. DNA of the CDR3: TGTGCCAGCTCACAGGGGACCGGGGAGCTGTTTTTT.

The chain couples TRBV6-6 to TRBJ2-7, with TRBD1 matching 8 bases. This CDR3 region has 13 residues. V was pared by 6 bases and J by 4 bases, with 5 bases of the junction left unmatched. Germline lookup yields CDR1 MNHNY and CDR2 SVGAGI (reference sequence). The DNA for the CDR3 is TGTGCCAGCAGGGCAGGGGGCTGGTACGAGCAGTACTTC. Its protein is CASRAGGWYEQYF.

The chain employs TRBV4-2 and TRBJ1-2; 9 bases line up with TRBD1. CDR3 length equals 18 residues. V shed 2 bases, J shed 4 bases, and the junction held 14 bases outside the gene matches. Germline assignment: CDR1 LGHNA and CDR2 YNFKEQ. CDR3 sequence reads: CASSQKSPTLTGGYGYTF. The CDR3 DNA is TGTGCCAGCAGCCAAAAGTCCCCAACTCTGACAGGGGGCTATGGCTACACCTTC.

The rearrangement uses TRBV4-2 and TRBJ2-1; D is possibly TRBD2 (5 bases). The CDR3 extends over 18 amino acids. Germline-derived CDR1 and CDR2 are LGHNA and YNFKEQ. The ends were cut back, 3 bases at V and 0 bases at J, with 18 bases in the middle. CDR3 amino acids: CASSHPRRGSRSYNEQFF. The CDR3 region has the DNA TGTGCCAGCAGCCACCCCCGTAGAGGGTCGCGCTCCTACAATGAGCAGTTCTTC.

V is TRBV27 and J is TRBJ2-5; 12 nucleotides agree with TRBD2. The germline CDR1 and CDR2 sequences are MNHEY and SMNVEV (reference sequence). The ends lost 4 bases at V and 2 bases at J; junction bases unmatched: 5. The CDR3 extends over 16 amino acids. The CDR3 DNA reads TGTGCCAGCAGTTGGGGACTAGCGGGCAAACAAGAGACCCAGTACTTC. This codes for CASSWGLAGKQETQYF.

The table lists this clone with a count of one. The CDR3 loop is CSVAESQTDTQYF. CDR3 nucleotide sequence: TGCAGCGTGGCGGAGAGTCAAACAGATACGCAGTATTTT. This chain connects TRBV29-1 to TRBJ2-3; D remains ambiguous. Trimming removed 6 bases at V and 3 bases at J, with 13 bases between. Germline CDR1 SQVTM, CDR2 ANQGSEA. This CDR3 contains 13 residues.

V usage is TRBV18 and J usage is TRBJ1-1; TRBD1 aligns across 7 bases. The germline gives CDR1 KGHSH, CDR2 LQKENI. This CDR3 spans 15 amino acids. The trim removed 5 bases at V and 10 bases at J, leaving 16 bases unmatched. The CDR3 spells CASSGQQGKGAIAFF. As DNA, the CDR3 is TGTGCCAGCTCAGGCCAACAGGGTAAGGGGGCAATAGCTTTCTTT. The variable domain in full, completed from reference TRBV18 and TRBJ1-1, reads NAGVMQNPRHLVRRRGQEARLRCSPMKGHSHVYWYRQLPEEGLKFMVYLQKENIIDESGMPKERFSAEFPKEGPSILRIQQVVRGDSAAYFCASSGQQGKGAIAFFGQGTRLTVV.

The chain employs TRBV9 and TRBJ2-7, with TRBD2 identical over 7 bases. The germline gives CDR1 SGDLS, CDR2 YYNGEE. V lost 0 bases and J lost 4; bases outside the gene matches: 10. The CDR3 extends over 16 amino acids. CDR3 amino acids: CASSVAVGGTVYEQYF. DNA of the CDR3: TGTGCCAGCAGCGTAGCGGTGGGAGGGACGGTTTACGAGCAGTACTTC.